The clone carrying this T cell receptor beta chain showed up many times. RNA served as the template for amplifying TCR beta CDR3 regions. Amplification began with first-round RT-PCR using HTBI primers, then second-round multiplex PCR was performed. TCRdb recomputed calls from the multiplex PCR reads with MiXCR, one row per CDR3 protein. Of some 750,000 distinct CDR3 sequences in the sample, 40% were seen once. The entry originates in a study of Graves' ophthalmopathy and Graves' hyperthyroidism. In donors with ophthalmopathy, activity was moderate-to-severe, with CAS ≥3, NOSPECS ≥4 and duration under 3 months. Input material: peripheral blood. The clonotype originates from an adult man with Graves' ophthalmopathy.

The CDR3 DNA sequence: TGTGCCAGCCAACCTTTGGCATCCGGGGAGCTGTTTTTT. This gives the protein CASQPLASGELFF. The rearrangement uses TRBV7-9 and TRBJ2-2, with D uncertain. Germline CDR1 is SEHNR and CDR2 is FQNEAQ (reference sequence). V lost 8 bases, J lost 6 bases, and 13 bases lay in between. This CDR3 comprises 13 residues. The variable domain in full, completed from reference TRBV7-9 and TRBJ2-2, reads DTGVSQNPRHKITKRGQNVTFRCDPISEHNRLYWYRQTLGQGPEFLTYFQNEAQLEKSRLLSDRFSAERPKGSFSTLEIQRTEQGDSAMYLCASQPLASGELFFGEGSRLTVL.